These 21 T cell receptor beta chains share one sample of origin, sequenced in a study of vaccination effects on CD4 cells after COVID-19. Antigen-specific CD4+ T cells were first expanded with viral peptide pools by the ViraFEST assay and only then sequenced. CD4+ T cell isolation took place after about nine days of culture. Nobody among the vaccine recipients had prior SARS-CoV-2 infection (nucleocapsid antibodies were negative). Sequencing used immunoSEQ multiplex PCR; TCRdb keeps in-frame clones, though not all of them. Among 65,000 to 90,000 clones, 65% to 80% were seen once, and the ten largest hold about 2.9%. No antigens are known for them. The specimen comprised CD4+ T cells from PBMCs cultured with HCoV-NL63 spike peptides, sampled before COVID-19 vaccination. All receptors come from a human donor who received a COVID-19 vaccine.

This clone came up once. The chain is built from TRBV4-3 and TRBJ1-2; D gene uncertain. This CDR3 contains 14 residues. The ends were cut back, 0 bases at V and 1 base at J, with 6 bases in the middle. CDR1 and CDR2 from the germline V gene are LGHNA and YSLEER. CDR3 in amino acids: CASSQESGNYGYTF. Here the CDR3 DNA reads TGCGCCAGCAGCCAAGAATCCGGTAACTATGGCTACACCTTC.

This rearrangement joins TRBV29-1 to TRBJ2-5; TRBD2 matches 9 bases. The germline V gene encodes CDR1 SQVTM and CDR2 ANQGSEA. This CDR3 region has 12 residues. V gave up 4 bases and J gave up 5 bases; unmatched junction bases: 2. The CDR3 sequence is CSVGGGDETQYF. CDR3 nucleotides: TGCAGCGTTGGCGGGGGGGATGAGACCCAGTACTTC.

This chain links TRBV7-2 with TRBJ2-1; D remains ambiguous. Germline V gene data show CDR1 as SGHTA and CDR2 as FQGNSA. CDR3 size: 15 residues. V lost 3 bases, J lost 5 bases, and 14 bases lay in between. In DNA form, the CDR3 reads TGTGCCAGCAGCTTCAGTTGGTCCAGCGACAATGAGCAGTTCTTC. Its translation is CASSFSWSSDNEQFF.

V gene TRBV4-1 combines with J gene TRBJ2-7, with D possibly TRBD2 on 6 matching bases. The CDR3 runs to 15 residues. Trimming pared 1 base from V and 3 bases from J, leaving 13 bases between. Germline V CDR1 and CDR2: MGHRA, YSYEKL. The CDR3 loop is CASSQAGPGGYEQYV. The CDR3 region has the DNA TGCGCCAGCAGCCAAGCGGGCCCCGGGGGCTACGAGCAGTACGTC.

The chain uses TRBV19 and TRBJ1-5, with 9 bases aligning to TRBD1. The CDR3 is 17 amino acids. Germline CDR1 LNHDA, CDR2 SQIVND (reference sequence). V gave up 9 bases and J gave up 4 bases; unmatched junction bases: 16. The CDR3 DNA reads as TGTGCCAGCTCCCCAAGGGGTCGGACAGGGGCTAATCAGCCCCAGCATTTT. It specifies CASSPRGRTGANQPQHF.

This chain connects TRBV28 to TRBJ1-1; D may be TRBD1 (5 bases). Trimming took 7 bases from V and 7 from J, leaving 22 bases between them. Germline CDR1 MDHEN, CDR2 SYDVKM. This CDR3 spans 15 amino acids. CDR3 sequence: CASIDGGTGGIEAFF. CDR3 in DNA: TGTGCCAGCATAGATGGCGGGACCGGAGGAATTGAAGCTTTCTTT. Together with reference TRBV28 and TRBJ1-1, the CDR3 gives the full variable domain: DVKVTQSSRYLVKRTGEKVFLECVQDMDHENMFWYRQDPGLGLRLIYFSYDVKMKEKGDIPEGYSVSREKKERFSLILESASTNQTSMYLCASIDGGTGGIEAFFGQGTRLTVV.

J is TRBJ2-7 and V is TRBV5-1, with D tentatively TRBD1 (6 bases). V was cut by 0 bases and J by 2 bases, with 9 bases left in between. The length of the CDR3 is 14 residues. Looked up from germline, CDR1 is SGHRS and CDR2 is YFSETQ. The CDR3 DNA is TGCGCCAGCAGCTTGGACGGGACAACCTACGAGCAGTACGTC. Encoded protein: CASSLDGTTYEQYV.

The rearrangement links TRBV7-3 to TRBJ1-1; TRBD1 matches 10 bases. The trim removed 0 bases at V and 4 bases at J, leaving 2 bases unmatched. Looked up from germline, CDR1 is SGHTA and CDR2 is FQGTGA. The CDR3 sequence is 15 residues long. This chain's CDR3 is CASSLTGQGVTEAFF. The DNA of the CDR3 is TGTGCCAGCAGCTTAACAGGACAGGGGGTCACTGAAGCTTTCTTT.

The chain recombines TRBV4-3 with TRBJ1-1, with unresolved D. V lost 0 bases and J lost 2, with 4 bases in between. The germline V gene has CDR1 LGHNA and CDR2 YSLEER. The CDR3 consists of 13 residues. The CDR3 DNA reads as TGCGCCAGCAGCCAAGACCACAACACTGAAGCTTTCTTT. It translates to CASSQDHNTEAFF.

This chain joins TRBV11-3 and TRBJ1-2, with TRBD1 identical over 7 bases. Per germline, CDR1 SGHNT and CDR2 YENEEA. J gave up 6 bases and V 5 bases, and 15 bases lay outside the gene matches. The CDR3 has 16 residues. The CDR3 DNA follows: TGTGCCAGCAGCAAACGACGAACAGGGGTAAAGGATGGCTACACCTTC. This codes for CASSKRRTGVKDGYTF. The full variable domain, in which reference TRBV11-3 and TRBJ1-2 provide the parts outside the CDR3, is EAGVVQSPRYKIIEKKQPVAFWCNPISGHNTLYWYLQNLGQGPELLIRYENEEAVDDSQLPKDRFSAERLKGVDSTLKIQPAELGDSAVYLCASSKRRTGVKDGYTFGSGTRLTVV.

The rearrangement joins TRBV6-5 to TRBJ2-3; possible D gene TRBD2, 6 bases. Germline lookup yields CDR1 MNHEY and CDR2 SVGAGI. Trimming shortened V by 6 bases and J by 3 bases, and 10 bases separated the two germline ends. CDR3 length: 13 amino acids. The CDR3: CASRRTKTDTQYF. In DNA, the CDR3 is TGTGCCAGCAGACGGACTAAAACAGATACGCAGTATTTT.

CDR3 region: CASRHIETNTEAFF. DNA for the CDR3: TGTGCCAGCAGGCACATAGAAACGAACACTGAAGCTTTCTTT. The chain links TRBV6-6 to TRBJ1-1; D ambiguous. The CDR3 has 14 residues. Germline CDR1 and CDR2: MNHNY and SVGAGI (reference sequence). V shed 6 bases and J shed 1 base, with 12 bases lying between them.

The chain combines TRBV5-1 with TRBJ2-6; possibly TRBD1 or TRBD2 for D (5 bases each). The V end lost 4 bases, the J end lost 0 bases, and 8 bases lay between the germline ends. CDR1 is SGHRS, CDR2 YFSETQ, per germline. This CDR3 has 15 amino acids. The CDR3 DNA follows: TGCGCCAGCAGCCCGGGACCCTCTGGGGCCAACGTCCTGACTTTC. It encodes CASSPGPSGANVLTF.

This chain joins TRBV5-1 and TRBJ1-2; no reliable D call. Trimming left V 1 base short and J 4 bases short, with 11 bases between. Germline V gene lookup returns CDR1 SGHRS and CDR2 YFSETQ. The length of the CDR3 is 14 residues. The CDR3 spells CASSLSPAAYGYTF. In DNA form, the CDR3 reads TGCGCCAGCAGCTTGTCCCCGGCGGCCTATGGCTACACCTTC.

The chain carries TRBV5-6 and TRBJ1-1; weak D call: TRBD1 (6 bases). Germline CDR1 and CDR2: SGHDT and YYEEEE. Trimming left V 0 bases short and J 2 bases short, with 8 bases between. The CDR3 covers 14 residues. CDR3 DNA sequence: TGTGCCAGCAGCTTGGCAGGGGCTAACACTGAAGCTTTCTTT. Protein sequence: CASSLAGANTEAFF. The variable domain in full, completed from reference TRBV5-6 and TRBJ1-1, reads DAGVTQSPTHLIKTRGQQVTLRCSPKSGHDTVSWYQQALGQGPQFIFQYYEEEERQRGNFPDRFSGHQFPNYSSELNVNALLLGDSALYLCASSLAGANTEAFFGQGTRLTVV.

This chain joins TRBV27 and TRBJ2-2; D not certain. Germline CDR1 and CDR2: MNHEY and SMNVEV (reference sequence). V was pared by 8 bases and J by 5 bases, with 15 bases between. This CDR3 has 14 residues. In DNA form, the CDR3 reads TGTGCCAGCGGACCCCTCGACCGGACCGGGGAGCTGTTTTTT. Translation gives CASGPLDRTGELFF.

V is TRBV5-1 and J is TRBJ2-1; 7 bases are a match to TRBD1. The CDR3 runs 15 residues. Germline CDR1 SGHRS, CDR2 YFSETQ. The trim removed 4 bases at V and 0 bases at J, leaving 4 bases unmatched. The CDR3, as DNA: TGCGCCAGCAGCCCCGGGGACAGCTCCTACAATGAGCAGTTCTTC. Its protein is CASSPGDSSYNEQFF.

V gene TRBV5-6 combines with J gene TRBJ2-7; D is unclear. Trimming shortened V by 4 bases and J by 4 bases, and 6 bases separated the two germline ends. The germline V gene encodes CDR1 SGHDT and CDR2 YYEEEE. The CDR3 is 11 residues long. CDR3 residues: CASSTSYEQYV. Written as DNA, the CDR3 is TGTGCCAGCAGCACCAGTTACGAGCAGTACGTC.

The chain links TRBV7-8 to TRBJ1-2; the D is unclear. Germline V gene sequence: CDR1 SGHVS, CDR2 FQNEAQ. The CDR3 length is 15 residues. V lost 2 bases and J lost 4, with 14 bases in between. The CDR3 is CASSLRQDWAYGYTF. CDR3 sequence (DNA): TGTGCCAGCAGCTTAAGGCAGGATTGGGCCTATGGCTACACCTTC.

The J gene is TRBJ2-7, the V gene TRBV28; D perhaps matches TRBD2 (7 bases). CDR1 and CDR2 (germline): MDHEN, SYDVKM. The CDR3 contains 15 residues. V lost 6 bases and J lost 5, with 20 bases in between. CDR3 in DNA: TGTGCCAGCAGACCGGGGGGCAGGGTCCCCCACGAGCAGTACGTC. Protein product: CASRPGGRVPHEQYV.

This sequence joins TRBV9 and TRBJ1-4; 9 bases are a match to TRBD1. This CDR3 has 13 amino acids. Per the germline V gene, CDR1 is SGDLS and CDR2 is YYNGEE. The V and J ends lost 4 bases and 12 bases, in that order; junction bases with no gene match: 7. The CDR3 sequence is CASSPGQGMELFF. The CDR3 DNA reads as TGTGCCAGCAGCCCAGGACAGGGGATGGAACTGTTTTTT. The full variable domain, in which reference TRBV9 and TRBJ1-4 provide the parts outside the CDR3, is DSGVTQTPKHLITATGQRVTLRCSPRSGDLSVYWYQQSLDQGLQFLIQYYNGEERAKGNILERFSAQQFPDLHSELNLSSLELGDSALYFCASSPGQGMELFFGSGTQLSVL.